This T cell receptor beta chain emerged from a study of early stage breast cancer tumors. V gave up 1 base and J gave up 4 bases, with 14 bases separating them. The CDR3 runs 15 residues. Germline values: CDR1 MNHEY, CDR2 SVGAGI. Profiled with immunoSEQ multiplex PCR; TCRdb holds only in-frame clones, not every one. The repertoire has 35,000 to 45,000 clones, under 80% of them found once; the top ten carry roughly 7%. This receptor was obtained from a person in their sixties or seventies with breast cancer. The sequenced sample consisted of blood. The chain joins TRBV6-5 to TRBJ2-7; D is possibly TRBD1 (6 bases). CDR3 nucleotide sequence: TGTGCCAGCAGTTACTTTGGACAGCCCTCTTACGAGCAGTACTTC. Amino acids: CASSYFGQPSYEQYF.